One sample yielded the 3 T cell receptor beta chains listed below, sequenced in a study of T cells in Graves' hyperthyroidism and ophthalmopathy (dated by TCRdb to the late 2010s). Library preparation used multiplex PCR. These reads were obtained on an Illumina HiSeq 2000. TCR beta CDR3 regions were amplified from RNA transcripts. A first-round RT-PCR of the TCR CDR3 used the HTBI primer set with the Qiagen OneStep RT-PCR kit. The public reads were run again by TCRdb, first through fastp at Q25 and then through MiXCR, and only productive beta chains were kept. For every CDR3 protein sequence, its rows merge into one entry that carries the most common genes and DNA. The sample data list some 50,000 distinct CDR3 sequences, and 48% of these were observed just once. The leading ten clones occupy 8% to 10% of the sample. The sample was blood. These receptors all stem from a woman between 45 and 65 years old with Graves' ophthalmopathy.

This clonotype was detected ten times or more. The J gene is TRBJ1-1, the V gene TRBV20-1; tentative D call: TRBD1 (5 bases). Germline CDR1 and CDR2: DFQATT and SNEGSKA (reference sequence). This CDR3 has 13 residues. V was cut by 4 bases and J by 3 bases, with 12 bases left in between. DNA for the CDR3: TGCAGTGCTATCACAGGAGGAGACACTGAAGCTTTCTTT. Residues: CSAITGGDTEAFF.

The CDR3: CASSVEGENTGYTF. As DNA, the CDR3 is TGTGCCAGCAGCGTAGAAGGGGAGAACACTGGCTACACCTTC. This sequence joins TRBV9 and TRBJ1-2; D might be TRBD1 (5 bases). Germline V gene sequence: CDR1 SGDLS, CDR2 YYNGEE. The CDR3 consists of 14 residues. Between the trimmed V and J ends, which lost 0 bases and 7 bases, there was a span of 13 bases.

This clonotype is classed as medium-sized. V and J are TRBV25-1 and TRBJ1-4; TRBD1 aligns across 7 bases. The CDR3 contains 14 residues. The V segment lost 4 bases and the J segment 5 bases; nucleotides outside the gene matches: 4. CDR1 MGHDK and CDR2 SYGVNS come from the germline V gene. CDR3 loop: CASSARGPNEKLFF. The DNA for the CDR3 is TGTGCCAGCAGTGCTAGGGGGCCAAATGAAAAACTGTTTTTT.